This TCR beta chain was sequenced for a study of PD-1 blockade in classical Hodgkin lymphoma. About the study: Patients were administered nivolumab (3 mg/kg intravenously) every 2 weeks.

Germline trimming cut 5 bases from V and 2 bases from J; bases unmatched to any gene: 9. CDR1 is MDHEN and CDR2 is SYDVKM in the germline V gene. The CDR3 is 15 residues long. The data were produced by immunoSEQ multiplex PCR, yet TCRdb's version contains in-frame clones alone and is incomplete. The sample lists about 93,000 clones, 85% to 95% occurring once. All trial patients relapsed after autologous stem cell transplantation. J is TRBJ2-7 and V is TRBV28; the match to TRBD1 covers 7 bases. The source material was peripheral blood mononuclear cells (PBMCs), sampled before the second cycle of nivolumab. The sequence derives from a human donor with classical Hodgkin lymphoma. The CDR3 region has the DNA TGTGCCAGCAGTCCAAGACAGGGAACGGCCTACGAGCAGTACTTC. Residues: CASSPRQGTAYEQYF.